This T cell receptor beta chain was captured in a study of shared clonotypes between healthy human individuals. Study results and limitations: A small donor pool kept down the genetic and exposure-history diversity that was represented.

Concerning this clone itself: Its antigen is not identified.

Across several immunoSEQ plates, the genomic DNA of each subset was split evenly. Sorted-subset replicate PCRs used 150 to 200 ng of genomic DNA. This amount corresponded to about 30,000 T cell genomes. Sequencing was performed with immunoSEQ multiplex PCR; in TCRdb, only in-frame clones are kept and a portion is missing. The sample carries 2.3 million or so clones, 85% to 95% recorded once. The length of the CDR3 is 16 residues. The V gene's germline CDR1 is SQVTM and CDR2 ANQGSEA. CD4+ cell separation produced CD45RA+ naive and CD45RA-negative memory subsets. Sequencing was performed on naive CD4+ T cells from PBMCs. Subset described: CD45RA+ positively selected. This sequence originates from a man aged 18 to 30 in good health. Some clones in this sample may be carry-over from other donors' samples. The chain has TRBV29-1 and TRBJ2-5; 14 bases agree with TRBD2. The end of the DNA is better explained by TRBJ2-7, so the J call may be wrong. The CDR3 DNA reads TGCAGCGTTACCGGGACTAGCGGGGGAAGCTCCTACGAGCAGTACTTC. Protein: CSVTGTSGGSSYEQYF.